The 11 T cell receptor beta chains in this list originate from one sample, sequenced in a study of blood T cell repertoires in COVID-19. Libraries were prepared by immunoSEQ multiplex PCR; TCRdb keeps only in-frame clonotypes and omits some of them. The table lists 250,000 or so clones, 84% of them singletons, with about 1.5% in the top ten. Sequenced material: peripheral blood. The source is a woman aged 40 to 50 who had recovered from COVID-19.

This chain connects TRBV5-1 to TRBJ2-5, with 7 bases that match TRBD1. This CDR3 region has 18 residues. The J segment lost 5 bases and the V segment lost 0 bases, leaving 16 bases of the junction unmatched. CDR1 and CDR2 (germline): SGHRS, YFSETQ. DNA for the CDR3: TGCGCCAGCAGCTTGGTCGTCACGGGACAGTCTTTTTTGGAGACCCAGTACTTC. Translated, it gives CASSLVVTGQSFLETQYF.

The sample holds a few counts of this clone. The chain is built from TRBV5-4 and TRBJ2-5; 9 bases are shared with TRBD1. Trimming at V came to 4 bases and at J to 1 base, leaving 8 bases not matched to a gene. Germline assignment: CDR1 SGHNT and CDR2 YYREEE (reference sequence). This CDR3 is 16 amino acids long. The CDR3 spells CASSLPGTGTQETQYF. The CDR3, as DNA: TGTGCCAGCAGCCTACCCGGGACAGGGACCCAAGAGACCCAGTACTTC. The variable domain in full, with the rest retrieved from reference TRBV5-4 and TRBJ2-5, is ETGVTQSPTHLIKTRGQQVTLRCSSQSGHNTVSWYQQALGQGPQFIFQYYREEENGRGNFPPRFSGLQFPNYSSELNVNALELDDSALYLCASSLPGTGTQETQYFGPGTRLLVL.

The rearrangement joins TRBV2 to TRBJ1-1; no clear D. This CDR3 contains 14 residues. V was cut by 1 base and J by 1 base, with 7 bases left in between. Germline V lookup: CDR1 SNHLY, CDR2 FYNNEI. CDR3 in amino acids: CASSEVGRNTEAFF. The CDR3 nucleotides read TGTGCCAGCAGTGAAGTCGGGAGGAACACTGAAGCTTTCTTT.

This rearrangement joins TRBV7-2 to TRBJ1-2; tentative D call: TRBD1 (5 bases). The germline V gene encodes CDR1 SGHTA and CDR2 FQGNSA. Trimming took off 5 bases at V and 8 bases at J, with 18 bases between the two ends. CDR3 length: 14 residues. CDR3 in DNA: TGTGCCAGCAGCCCGGTGGGGGGTGGAATCGGCTACACCTTC. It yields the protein CASSPVGGGIGYTF.

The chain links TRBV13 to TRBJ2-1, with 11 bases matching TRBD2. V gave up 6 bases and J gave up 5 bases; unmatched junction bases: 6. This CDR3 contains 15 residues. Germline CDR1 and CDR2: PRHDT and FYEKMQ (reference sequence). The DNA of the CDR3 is TGTGCCAGCAGTACCCATAGCGGGGGGGACAATGAGCAGTTCTTC. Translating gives CASSTHSGGDNEQFF.

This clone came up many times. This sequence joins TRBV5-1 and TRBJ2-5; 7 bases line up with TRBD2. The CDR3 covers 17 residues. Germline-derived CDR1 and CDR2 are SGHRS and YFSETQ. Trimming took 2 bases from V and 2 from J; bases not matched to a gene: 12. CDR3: CASSLIGGRSPQETQYF. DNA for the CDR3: TGCGCCAGCAGCTTAATTGGCGGGAGATCCCCACAAGAGACCCAGTACTTC.

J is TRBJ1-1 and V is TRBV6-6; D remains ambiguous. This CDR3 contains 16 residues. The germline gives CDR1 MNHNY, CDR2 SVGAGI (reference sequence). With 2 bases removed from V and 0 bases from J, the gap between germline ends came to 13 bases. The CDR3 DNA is TGTGCCAGCAGTTACACATCCCCGAAGATGAACACTGAAGCTTTCTTT. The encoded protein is CASSYTSPKMNTEAFF.

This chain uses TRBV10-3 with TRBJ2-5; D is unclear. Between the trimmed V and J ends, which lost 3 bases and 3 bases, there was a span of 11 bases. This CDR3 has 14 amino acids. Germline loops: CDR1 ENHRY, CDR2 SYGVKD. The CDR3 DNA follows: TGTGCCATCAGTGATGGGCAGAAGAAAGAGACCCAGTACTTC. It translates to CAISDGQKKETQYF.

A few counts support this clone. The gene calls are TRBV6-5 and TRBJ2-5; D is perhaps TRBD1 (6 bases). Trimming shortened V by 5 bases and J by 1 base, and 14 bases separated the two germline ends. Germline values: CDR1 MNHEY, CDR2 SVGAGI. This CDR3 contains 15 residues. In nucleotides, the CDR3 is TGTGCCAGCAGTAGGGGGTGGGGTCCCCAAGAGACCCAGTACTTC. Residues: CASSRGWGPQETQYF.

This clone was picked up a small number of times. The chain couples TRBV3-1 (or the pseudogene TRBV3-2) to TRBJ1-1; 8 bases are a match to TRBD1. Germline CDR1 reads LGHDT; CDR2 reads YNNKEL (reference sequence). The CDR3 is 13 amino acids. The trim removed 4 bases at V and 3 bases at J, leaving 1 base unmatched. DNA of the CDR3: TGTGCCAGCAGCCTGGGACAGGACACTGAAGCTTTCTTT. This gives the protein CASSLGQDTEAFF.

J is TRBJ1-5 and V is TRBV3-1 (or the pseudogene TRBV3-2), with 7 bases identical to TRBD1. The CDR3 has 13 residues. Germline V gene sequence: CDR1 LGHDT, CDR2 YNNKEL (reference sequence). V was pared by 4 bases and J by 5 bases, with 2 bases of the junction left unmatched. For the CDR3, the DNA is TGTGCCAGCAGCCGGGACAGTTATCAGCCCCAGCATTTT. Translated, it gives CASSRDSYQPQHF.